What follows describes a single T cell receptor (beta chain). Trimming cost V 0 bases and J 0 bases, with 8 bases left between them. Germline loops: CDR1 MGHRA, CDR2 YSYEKL. The CDR3 spans 15 residues. This sample was included in a study of OX40 agonist ivuxolimab in advanced cancers. Study at large: Hepatocellular carcinoma, melanoma, renal cell or head and neck cancer affected the dose-escalation patients. Partial responses occurred in three patients (one hepatocellular carcinoma, two cutaneous melanoma).

Produced via immunoSEQ multiplex PCR; TCRdb's table is partial and in-frame only. Altogether fewer than 20,000 clones are present, 70% to 90% being singletons, with the ten largest covering about 72%. This clonotype was sampled from an adult with an advanced solid tumor such as melanoma, head and neck, liver or kidney cancer. Here the sequenced sample was CD4+ or CD8+ T cells sorted from blood, taken in a trial of the OX40 agonist ivuxolimab. This chain joins TRBV4-1 and TRBJ1-2; D is ambiguous. CDR3 amino acids: CASSQDTGANYGYTF. The CDR3 nucleotides are TGCGCCAGCAGCCAAGACACCGGAGCTAACTATGGCTACACCTTC.